The 16 T cell receptor beta chains given below trace back to one sample, sequenced in a study of blood T cell repertoires in COVID-19. Profiled with immunoSEQ multiplex PCR; TCRdb holds only in-frame clones, not every one. The repertoire holds roughly 75,000 clones, with less than 90% as singletons. Sequencing was carried out using peripheral blood. All receptors come from a man at least 80 years old with COVID-19, enrolled during active disease.

This clone came up a few times. A junction end diverges from the germline sequence, so it may reflect a read error. The gene calls are TRBV19 and TRBJ1-2, with 8 bases identical to TRBD1. Germline assignment: CDR1 LNHDA and CDR2 SQIVND (reference sequence). The CDR3 totals 12 residues. The CDR3 DNA is TGTGCCAGTAGTATAGGGGGGACAGGTTGGGACTTC. Translation gives CASSIGGTGWDF.

This chain connects TRBV2 to TRBJ2-3, with 9 bases that match TRBD2. V gave up 7 bases and J gave up 1 base; unmatched junction bases: 6. The V gene's germline CDR1 is SNHLY and CDR2 FYNNEI. The CDR3 is made up of 15 amino acids. CDR3 DNA: TGTGCCAGCATTCCTAGCGGGGTGGGCACAGATACGCAGTATTTT. Amino acid sequence: CASIPSGVGTDTQYF.

This chain links TRBV29-1 with TRBJ2-7; a possible D gene is TRBD2 (5 bases). The CDR3 extends over 14 amino acids. Germline V gives CDR1 SQVTM, CDR2 ANQGSEA. Between the trimmed V and J ends, which lost 5 bases and 3 bases, there was a span of 17 bases. CDR3 protein: CSVLRQDEGYEQYF. The DNA of the CDR3 is TGCAGCGTTTTAAGGCAGGACGAGGGCTACGAGCAGTACTTC.

This sequence joins TRBV6-6 and TRBJ2-3; the D gene is possibly TRBD1 (7 bases). Trimming pared 8 bases from V and 5 bases from J, leaving 20 bases between. The V gene's germline CDR1 is MNHNY and CDR2 SVGAGI (reference sequence). CDR3 length: 15 residues. The CDR3: CASQGGHYQEDTQYF. DNA of the CDR3: TGTGCCAGCCAGGGGGGCCACTACCAAGAAGATACGCAGTATTTT.

The CDR3 loop is CASRPGLAGEPEQFF. The CDR3 DNA reads as TGCGCCAGCAGACCGGGACTAGCGGGGGAGCCTGAGCAGTTCTTC. The gene calls are TRBV5-1 and TRBJ2-1; 14 bases map to TRBD2. Unmatched junction bases numbered 7, after V lost 5 bases and J lost 9 bases. The CDR3 contains 15 residues. The germline gives CDR1 SGHRS, CDR2 YFSETQ.

V usage is TRBV5-5 and J usage is TRBJ2-3; possible D gene TRBD1, 6 bases. The V end lost 5 bases, the J end lost 5 bases, and 18 bases lay between the germline ends. The CDR3 covers 15 residues. Germline CDR1 and CDR2: SGHKS and YYEKEE (reference sequence). This CDR3 reads CASRELDRPEDTQYF. The CDR3 coding sequence is TGTGCCAGCAGGGAACTTGACAGGCCGGAAGATACGCAGTATTTT. Full variable domain (remainder filled in from reference TRBV5-5 and TRBJ2-3): DAGVTQSPTHLIKTRGQQVTLRCSPISGHKSVSWYQQVLGQGPQFIFQYYEKEERGRGNFPDRFSARQFPNYSSELNVNALLLGDSALYLCASRELDRPEDTQYFGPGTRLTVL.

The rearrangement joins TRBV20-1 to TRBJ1-2; tentatively, D is TRBD1 (5 bases). Germline CDR1 is DFQATT and CDR2 is SNEGSKA (reference sequence). CDR3 length equals 11 residues. Deletions cut 5 bases from V and 6 bases from J, with 10 bases between. This chain's CDR3 is CSAPAGNGYTF. As DNA, the CDR3 is TGCAGTGCTCCGGCAGGGAATGGCTACACCTTC.

The chain's CDR3 is CASRGGNTEAFF. The CDR3 DNA reads TGTGCCAGCAGAGGGGGAAACACTGAAGCTTTCTTT. This rearrangement joins TRBV27 to TRBJ1-1, with D tentatively TRBD1 (6 bases). This CDR3 contains 12 residues. Germline V lookup: CDR1 MNHEY, CDR2 SMNVEV (reference sequence). The V end lost 6 bases, the J end lost 2 bases, and 7 bases lay between the germline ends.

V and J are TRBV5-1 and TRBJ2-1; TRBD2 aligns across 10 bases. This CDR3 is 19 amino acids long. After removal of 1 base from V and 0 bases from J, the junction contained 10 bases not matched to a gene. Germline V lookup: CDR1 SGHRS, CDR2 YFSETQ. Here the CDR3 reads CASSLLISGGKSSYNEQFF. The CDR3 DNA reads TGCGCCAGCAGCTTGTTAATTAGCGGGGGGAAAAGCTCCTACAATGAGCAGTTCTTC.

The CDR3 loop reads CASSSDTYGYTF. DNA for the CDR3: TGTGCCAGCAGCTCAGACACCTATGGCTACACCTTC. This chain joins TRBV5-4 and TRBJ1-2; D is uncertain. Germline CDR1 and CDR2: SGHNT and YYREEE (reference sequence). The germline V and J ends were trimmed by 3 bases and 4 bases, with 7 bases remaining between them. The CDR3 extends over 12 amino acids.

V gene TRBV28 combines with J gene TRBJ2-5, with D perhaps matching TRBD1 (7 bases). The CDR3 contains 16 residues. CDR1 and CDR2 (germline): MDHEN, SYDVKM. Trimming shortened V by 3 bases and J by 5 bases, and 19 bases separated the two germline ends. The CDR3 spells CASSFYQGGFSETQYF. The DNA of the CDR3 is TGTGCCAGCAGTTTCTACCAGGGGGGTTTTTCGGAGACCCAGTACTTC. Full variable domain (rest looked up from reference TRBV28 and TRBJ2-5): DVKVTQSSRYLVKRTGEKVFLECVQDMDHENMFWYRQDPGLGLRLIYFSYDVKMKEKGDIPEGYSVSREKKERFSLILESASTNQTSMYLCASSFYQGGFSETQYFGPGTRLLVL.

Written as DNA, the CDR3 is TGTGCCAGCAGCTTCATGGAGACCCAGTACTTC. It translates to CASSFMETQYF. The chain carries TRBV5-4 and TRBJ2-5, with D uncertain. Germline-derived CDR1 and CDR2 are SGHNT and YYREEE (reference sequence). V dropped 2 bases and J dropped 5 bases, with 4 bases sitting between them. The CDR3 has 11 residues. Full variable domain (outside the CDR3, taken from reference TRBV5-4 and TRBJ2-5): ETGVTQSPTHLIKTRGQQVTLRCSSQSGHNTVSWYQQALGQGPQFIFQYYREEENGRGNFPPRFSGLQFPNYSSELNVNALELDDSALYLCASSFMETQYFGPGTRLLVL.

A word on this clone: Germline and junction disagree at one end, which may indicate a read error. The chain links TRBV27 to TRBJ1-2; TRBD1 aligns across 7 bases. Looked up from germline, CDR1 is MNHEY and CDR2 is SMNVEV (reference sequence). This CDR3 has 13 residues. The CDR3 reads CASSLSPGQRYSF. The CDR3 DNA reads TGTGCCAGCAGTTTATCGCCGGGACAGAGATACTCCTTC.

This chain links TRBV2 with TRBJ1-3; no clear D gene. CDR3 size: 12 residues. Looked up from germline, CDR1 is SNHLY and CDR2 is FYNNEI. V was pared by 8 bases and J by 3 bases, with 8 bases between. The CDR3 DNA follows: TGTGCCAGCGGGCGTTTTGGAAACACCATATATTTT. Amino acid sequence: CASGRFGNTIYF.

This sequence joins TRBV19 and TRBJ2-2; 8 positions match TRBD2. The CDR3 has 15 residues. The trim removed 3 bases at V and 5 bases at J, leaving 5 bases unmatched. Germline CDR1 and CDR2: LNHDA and SQIVND (reference sequence). CDR3 protein: CASSIGGAETGELFF. The DNA for the CDR3 is TGTGCCAGTAGTATCGGGGGGGCCGAAACCGGGGAGCTGTTTTTT. The full variable domain, rest sourced from reference TRBV19 and TRBJ2-2, is DGGITQSPKYLFRKEGQNVTLSCEQNLNHDAMYWYRQDPGQGLRLIYYSQIVNDFQKGDIAEGYSVSREKKESFPLTVTSAQKNPTAFYLCASSIGGAETGELFFGEGSRLTVL.

The rearrangement links TRBV5-1 to TRBJ2-4; TRBD1 matches 7 bases. Trimming at V came to 4 bases and at J to 0 bases, leaving 7 bases not matched to a gene. Germline V CDR1 and CDR2: SGHRS, YFSETQ. The CDR3 sequence is 16 residues long. This chain's CDR3 is CASSGRGRLAKNIQYF. In nucleotides, the CDR3 is TGCGCCAGCAGCGGAAGGGGGCGGCTAGCCAAAAACATTCAGTACTTC.